Below are 8 T cell receptor beta chains sequenced from a single sample in a study of technical replicates of blood from a few donors. Repertoires were generated with immunoSEQ multiplex PCR, while TCRdb's copy carries only in-frame clones and drops some. The table records some 74,000 clones, more than 90% of them present only once. Sequences were obtained from T cells isolated from PBMCs. All receptors derive from a human donor in good health.

The rearrangement links TRBV28 to TRBJ1-2; 9 bases are shared with TRBD1. The ends lost 4 bases at V and 4 bases at J; junction bases unmatched: 4. The CDR3 spans 14 residues. Germline CDR1 MDHEN, CDR2 SYDVKM. CDR3 sequence (DNA): TGTGCCAGCAGTTACACAGGGGGCATCTATGGCTACACCTTC. It yields the protein CASSYTGGIYGYTF.

The rearrangement uses TRBV7-9 and TRBJ2-7; 9 bases fit TRBD1. The CDR3 is 14 residues long. The V and J ends lost 9 bases and 1 base, in that order; junction bases with no gene match: 7. Germline V gene data show CDR1 as SEHNR and CDR2 as FQNEAQ (reference sequence). CDR3: CASTTGTGSYEQYF. The CDR3, as DNA: TGTGCCAGTACGACCGGGACAGGGTCCTACGAGCAGTACTTC.

This chain links TRBV5-8 with TRBJ2-7; 10 bases agree with TRBD1. The CDR3 loop spans 15 amino acids. V gave up 3 bases and J gave up 4 bases; unmatched junction bases: 7. Per the germline V gene, CDR1 is SGHTS and CDR2 is YDEGEE. The CDR3 region has the DNA TGTGCCAGCAGCTCCGGGACAGGGGCAGTGTACGAGCAGTACTTC. Its protein is CASSSGTGAVYEQYF.

V gene TRBV7-2 combines with J gene TRBJ1-3, with TRBD1 matching 7 bases. This CDR3 comprises 15 residues. The V segment lost 5 bases and the J segment 2 bases; nucleotides outside the gene matches: 6. CDR1 and CDR2 from the germline V gene are SGHTA and FQGNSA. The CDR3 spells CASSSATGPGNTIYF. Here the CDR3 DNA reads TGTGCCAGCAGCAGCGCGACAGGGCCTGGAAACACCATATATTTT.

The CDR3 nucleotides read TGTGCCAGCAGCTTAGGCGGGACCTCCTACGAGCAGTACTTC. As protein: CASSLGGTSYEQYF. The V gene is TRBV11-3, the J gene TRBJ2-7, with D possibly TRBD2 on 6 matching bases. This CDR3 has 14 residues. Trimming left V 1 base short and J 0 bases short, with 7 bases between. Looked up from germline, CDR1 is SGHNT and CDR2 is YENEEA.

V and J are TRBV12-5 and TRBJ2-7, with D hard to call. This CDR3 is 13 amino acids long. In germline, CDR1 is LGHNT, CDR2 FRNRAP. The ends were cut back, 6 bases at V and 2 bases at J, with 11 bases in the middle. The DNA of the CDR3 is TGTGCTAGTGGCCCCCTAGGTGCCTACGAGCAGTACTTC. It translates to CASGPLGAYEQYF.

The J gene is TRBJ2-1, the V gene TRBV2; TRBD2 agrees at 8 bases. Trimming removed 4 bases from V and 5 bases from J; junction bases left unmatched: 4. CDR3 length: 14 amino acids. CDR1 is SNHLY, CDR2 FYNNEI, per germline. The CDR3 bases are TGTGCCAGCAGTGGATCAGCGGGAGACAATGAGCAGTTCTTC. The encoded protein is CASSGSAGDNEQFF.

V is TRBV5-6 and J is TRBJ1-5; D not resolved. The CDR3 has 13 amino acids. From germline, CDR1 is SGHDT and CDR2 YYEEEE. Trimming left V 4 bases short and J 2 bases short, with 7 bases between. The CDR3 DNA sequence: TGTGCCAGCAGCAAGAGGGGCAATCAGCCCCAGCATTTT. Its protein is CASSKRGNQPQHF.